The 13 T cell receptor beta chains in this list originate from one sample, sequenced in a study of T cells in Graves' hyperthyroidism and ophthalmopathy. RNA transcripts gave rise to amplified TCR beta CDR3 regions. HTBI primers drove first-round RT-PCR of the TCR CDR3. TCRdb recomputed calls from the multiplex PCR reads with MiXCR, one row per CDR3 protein. The table has about 700,000 distinct CDR3 sequences, around 15% seen once. The sample taken for sequencing was blood. The receptor source for this set is a woman between 18 and 29 years old with Graves' hyperthyroidism.

This clonotype was seen only a few times. The chain carries TRBV12-5 and TRBJ1-5; TRBD1 might be the D (6 bases). Deletions cut 6 bases from V and 2 bases from J, with 17 bases between. CDR3 size: 16 residues. Germline V gives CDR1 LGHNT, CDR2 FRNRAP. The CDR3 protein is CASGPRGGPGNQPQHF. The CDR3 DNA reads as TGTGCTAGTGGCCCCCGAGGGGGGCCTGGCAATCAGCCCCAGCATTTT. The full variable domain, in which reference TRBV12-5 and TRBJ1-5 provide the parts outside the CDR3, is DARVTQTPRHKVTEMGQEVTMRCQPILGHNTVFWYRQTMMQGLELLAYFRNRAPLDDSGMPKDRFSAEMPDATLATLKIQPSEPRDSAVYFCASGPRGGPGNQPQHFGDGTRLSIL.

This clonotype was detected only a few times. The J gene is TRBJ1-1, the V gene TRBV20-1; D is uncertain. This CDR3 has 10 amino acids. Trimming took 4 bases from V and 11 from J, leaving 11 bases between them. Germline V gene sequence: CDR1 DFQATT, CDR2 SNEGSKA (reference sequence). CDR3 bases: TGCAGTGCTATTCTGGGGTTGGCTTTCTTT. Translating it yields CSAILGLAFF.

This clonotype was recorded at least ten times. The genes are TRBV11-1 and TRBJ1-3; no clear D gene. V dropped 3 bases and J dropped 2 bases, with 8 bases sitting between them. Germline V gene sequence: CDR1 SGHAT, CDR2 FQDESV (reference sequence). The CDR3 runs 14 residues. CDR3 nucleotides: TGTGCCAGCAGCTTGTCGGGGACTGGAAACACCATATATTTT. Its translation is CASSLSGTGNTIYF.

Ten or more counts support this clonotype. This chain joins TRBV27 and TRBJ1-1, with 7 nucleotides matching TRBD1. The J segment lost 4 bases and the V segment lost 6 bases, leaving 11 bases of the junction unmatched. The CDR3 sequence is 15 residues long. The germline V gene has CDR1 MNHEY and CDR2 SMNVEV (reference sequence). CDR3 region: CASRRQGLGSTEAFF. The CDR3, as DNA: TGTGCCAGCAGGCGACAGGGTTTGGGGTCCACTGAAGCTTTCTTT.

This clonotype was observed at least ten times. CDR3 in amino acids: CASSSGTSGSDEQFF. As DNA, the CDR3 is TGTGCCAGCAGCTCCGGGACTAGCGGGAGCGATGAGCAGTTCTTC. The V gene is TRBV7-2, the J gene TRBJ2-1, with 14 bases matching TRBD2. The J segment lost 8 bases and the V segment lost 4 bases, leaving 4 bases of the junction unmatched. The CDR3 contains 15 residues. CDR1 is SGHTA and CDR2 is FQGNSA in the germline V gene.

This clonotype has a count of ten or more. The chain couples TRBV9 to TRBJ2-7; D remains unclear. The CDR3 loop spans 15 amino acids. Trimming removed 0 bases at V and 5 bases at J, with 15 bases between. Germline CDR1 SGDLS, CDR2 YYNGEE. CDR3 bases: TGTGCCAGCAGCGTAGCTCCAACGATCGACCACGAGCAGTACTTC. Translated, it gives CASSVAPTIDHEQYF.

The rearrangement joins TRBV29-1 to TRBJ2-1; 7 bases are a match to TRBD1. The CDR3 consists of 15 residues. Germline V CDR1 and CDR2: SQVTM, ANQGSEA. V gave up 6 bases and J gave up 4 bases; unmatched junction bases: 12. CDR3 protein: CSVEYRGRVYNEQFF. The CDR3 coding sequence is TGCAGCGTCGAATACAGGGGCCGCGTTTACAATGAGCAGTTCTTC.

Many counts were recorded for this clonotype. The chain couples TRBV28 to TRBJ1-2; no clear D. This CDR3 spans 13 amino acids. CDR1 is MDHEN, CDR2 SYDVKM, per germline. Trimming left V 5 bases short and J 8 bases short, with 15 bases between. In nucleotides, the CDR3 is TGTGCCAGCAGTAATTTGGTGGCCCTAGGCTACACCTTC. Translating it yields CASSNLVALGYTF.

This clonotype was counted many times. The chain employs TRBV2 and TRBJ2-3, with D unresolved. V lost 5 bases and J lost 3, with 12 bases in between. The length of the CDR3 is 14 residues. Germline CDR1 and CDR2: SNHLY and FYNNEI. The CDR3 region has the DNA TGTGCCAGCAGTCAACAGCAGCGAACAGATACGCAGTATTTT. Protein product: CASSQQQRTDTQYF.

The chain uses TRBV6-1 and TRBJ1-1; tentative D call: TRBD1 (5 bases). Per germline, CDR1 MNHNS and CDR2 SASEGT. V gave up 5 bases and J gave up 8 bases, with 18 bases separating them. This CDR3 region has 14 residues. In nucleotides, the CDR3 is TGTGCCAGCAGTCCCTCGACAGCGAACGGGGAAGCTTTCTTT. As protein: CASSPSTANGEAFF.

The chain has TRBV6-2 or TRBV6-3 and TRBJ2-1; 9 bases agree with TRBD1. Trimming at V came to 3 bases and at J to 1 base, leaving 4 bases not matched to a gene. The germline CDR1 and CDR2 sequences are MNHEY and SVGEGT. This CDR3 has 16 amino acids. CDR3 nucleotides: TGTGCCAGCAGTTATGGAGGGACAGGGTCCTACAATGAGCAGTTCTTC. Protein sequence: CASSYGGTGSYNEQFF.

This clonotype was detected many times. The V call is TRBV27, the J call TRBJ1-5, with TRBD1 matching 8 bases. Looked up from germline, CDR1 is MNHEY and CDR2 is SMNVEV (reference sequence). This CDR3 contains 14 residues. With V trimmed by 6 bases and J by 3 bases, 4 bases remained unmatched. CDR3 DNA: TGTGCCAGCAGGACAGGGGCTGCCAATCAGCCCCAGCATTTT. Protein product: CASRTGAANQPQHF.

This clonotype was observed a handful of times. V usage is TRBV4-1 and J usage is TRBJ2-7; the match to TRBD1 covers 8 bases. The CDR3 extends over 13 amino acids. V was clipped by 5 bases and J by 5 bases; unmatched bases: 5. CDR1 MGHRA and CDR2 YSYEKL come from the germline V gene. This chain's CDR3 is CASSTPGGNEQYF. CDR3 DNA: TGCGCCAGCAGCACGCCAGGGGGCAACGAGCAGTACTTC.